This entry features one T cell receptor (beta chain) sequence. The sample originates from a study of technical replicates of blood from a few donors. Repertoires were generated with immunoSEQ multiplex PCR, while TCRdb's copy carries only in-frame clones and drops some. This sample has 80,000 or so clones, with roughly 94% found just once. With V trimmed by 10 bases and J by 2 bases, 6 bases remained unmatched. In germline, CDR1 is WSHSY, CDR2 SAAADI. The CDR3 has 14 residues. This receptor was identified in a human donor in good health. The material sequenced was T cells isolated from PBMCs. The chain has TRBV10-2 and TRBJ2-3, with TRBD2 matching over 10 bases. The CDR3: CATGTSAITDTQYF. DNA for the CDR3: TGCGCCACCGGGACTAGCGCCATCACAGATACGCAGTATTTT.